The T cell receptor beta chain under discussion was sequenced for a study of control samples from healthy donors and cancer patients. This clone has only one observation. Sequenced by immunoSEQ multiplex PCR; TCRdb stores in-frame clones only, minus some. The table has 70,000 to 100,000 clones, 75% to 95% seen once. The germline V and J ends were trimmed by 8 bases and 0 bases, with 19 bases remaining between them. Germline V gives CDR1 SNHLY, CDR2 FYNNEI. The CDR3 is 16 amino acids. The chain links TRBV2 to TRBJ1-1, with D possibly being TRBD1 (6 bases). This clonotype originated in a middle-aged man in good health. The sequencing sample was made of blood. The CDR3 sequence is CASSFTGSPMNTEAFF. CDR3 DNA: TGTGCCAGCTCATTTACAGGGTCCCCAATGAACACTGAAGCTTTCTTT.